This T cell receptor beta chain was obtained from a study of OX40 agonist ivuxolimab in advanced cancers. Study details: Ivuxolimab is a fully human IgG2 antibody that activates OX40 (CD134). Intravenous ivuxolimab was administered to patients every 2 weeks at 0.01 to 10 mg/kg.

Whole-study results and caveats: There were also nonresponders showing low normalized T-cell clonal expansion. Relative to CD4+ cells, CD8+ T cells on average had more expanded clones.

A note on this clone: Its specificity is unknown.

Sequencing was performed with immunoSEQ multiplex PCR; in TCRdb, only in-frame clones are kept and a portion is missing. The top ten clones hold 2% to 3% of a sample with 49,000 or so clones, around 84% of them seen once. This CDR3 region has 14 residues. Deletions cut 2 bases from V and 7 bases from J, with 12 bases between. Germline CDR1 is ENHRY and CDR2 is SYGVKD. The chain is built from TRBV10-3 and TRBJ2-1; D is possibly TRBD1 (6 bases). The starting material was CD4+ or CD8+ T cells sorted from blood, obtained in a trial of the OX40 agonist ivuxolimab. The receptor was isolated from an adult with an advanced solid tumor such as melanoma, head and neck, liver or kidney cancer. In nucleotides, the CDR3 is TGTGCCATCAGTGAGCAAGCGAGGGGGAATGAGCAGTTCTTC. Translation: CAISEQARGNEQFF.